Listed below are T cell receptor beta chains from one sample, sequenced in a study of breast tumors, draining lymph nodes, adjacent tissues. MiXCR was run by TCRdb on the multiplex PCR reads, yielding one entry per CDR3 protein. The table shows some 47,000 distinct CDR3 sequences, with 35% to 50% occurring only once. Sample: breast tumor tissue. The receptors were sampled from a female donor with breast cancer. Some clones in this sample may be carry-over from other donors' samples. Both conserved end residues are part of each CDR3. Fields, in order: V gene, J gene, CDR3 protein.

v_call: TRBV2
j_call: TRBJ2-5
cdr3_aa: CASGKVHQETQYF

v_call: TRBV20-1
j_call: TRBJ2-7
cdr3_aa: CSARDYGHVYEQYF

v_call: TRBV11-2
j_call: TRBJ1-4
cdr3_aa: CASSPMGQGFEKLFF

v_call: TRBV5-8
j_call: TRBJ2-1
cdr3_aa: CASYELAGDPLSYNEQFF

v_call: TRBV20-1
j_call: TRBJ1-2
cdr3_aa: CSGLFPGPASRIYGYTF

v_call: TRBV15
j_call: TRBJ2-3
cdr3_aa: CATSRGVQRDEQYF

v_call: TRBV6-6
j_call: TRBJ2-7
cdr3_aa: CASSHSGLTYEQYF

v_call: TRBV16
j_call: TRBJ1-4
cdr3_aa: CASAAYLGSLRAEKLFF

v_call: TRBV5-1
j_call: TRBJ2-3
cdr3_aa: CASRVWDSDTQYF

v_call: TRBV4-3
j_call: TRBJ2-1
cdr3_aa: CASSQESGPVGNEQFF

v_call: TRBV7-9
j_call: TRBJ2-7
cdr3_aa: CASSLDRGTTYEQYF

v_call: TRBV9
j_call: TRBJ2-1
cdr3_aa: CASSVEVSEQFF

v_call: TRBV15
j_call: TRBJ2-3
cdr3_aa: CASKAATSTDTQYF

v_call: TRBV7-2
j_call: TRBJ1-1
cdr3_aa: CASSGTRGMYTEAFF

v_call: TRBV10-3
j_call: TRBJ2-1
cdr3_aa: CAISEKDRYNEQFF

v_call: TRBV6-6
j_call: TRBJ1-2
cdr3_aa: CATSDPGQNYGYTF

v_call: TRBV20-1
j_call: TRBJ1-2
cdr3_aa: CSAREEGLKYGYTF

v_call: TRBV12-3/TRBV12-4
j_call: TRBJ1-4
cdr3_aa: CASSFGTGRNEKLFF

v_call: TRBV12-3/TRBV12-4
j_call: TRBJ1-1
cdr3_aa: CASRGGQGYLMNTEAFF

v_call: TRBV18
j_call: TRBJ2-2
cdr3_aa: CASSPPTSGRGELFF

v_call: TRBV10-3
j_call: TRBJ1-4
cdr3_aa: CAISEQNTEKLFF

v_call: TRBV6-2/TRBV6-3
j_call: TRBJ2-2
cdr3_aa: CASSHKRDTGELFF

v_call: TRBV28
j_call: TRBJ1-2
cdr3_aa: CASSSGRAVVGYTF

v_call: TRBV7-2
j_call: TRBJ1-2
cdr3_aa: CASSLAITVNGYAF

v_call: TRBV4-3
j_call: TRBJ1-4
cdr3_aa: CASSQERRVEEKLFF